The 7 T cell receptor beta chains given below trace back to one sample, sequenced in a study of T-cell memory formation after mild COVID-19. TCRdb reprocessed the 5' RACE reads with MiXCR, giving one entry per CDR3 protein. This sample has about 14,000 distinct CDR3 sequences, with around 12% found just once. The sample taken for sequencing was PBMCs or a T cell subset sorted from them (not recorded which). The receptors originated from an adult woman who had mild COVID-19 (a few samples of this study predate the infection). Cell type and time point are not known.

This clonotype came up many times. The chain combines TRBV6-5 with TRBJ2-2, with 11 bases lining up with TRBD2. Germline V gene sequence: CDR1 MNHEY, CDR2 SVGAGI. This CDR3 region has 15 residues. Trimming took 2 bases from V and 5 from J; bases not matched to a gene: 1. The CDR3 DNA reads TGTGCCAGCAGTTACCTAGCGGGGGGAACCGGGGAGCTGTTTTTT. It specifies CASSYLAGGTGELFF.

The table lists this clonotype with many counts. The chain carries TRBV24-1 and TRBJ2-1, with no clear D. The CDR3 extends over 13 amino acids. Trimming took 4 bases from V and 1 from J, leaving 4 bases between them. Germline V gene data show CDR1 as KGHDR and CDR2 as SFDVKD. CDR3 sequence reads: CATSDSSYNEQFF. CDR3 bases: TGTGCCACCAGTGACAGTTCCTACAATGAGCAGTTCTTC.

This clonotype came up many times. Written as DNA, the CDR3 is TGTGCCAGCGCCCGACTAGCGGCAGATACGCAGTATTTT. It translates to CASARLAADTQYF. The chain carries TRBV3-1 and TRBJ2-3; TRBD2 aligns across 9 bases. The J segment lost 4 bases and the V segment lost 8 bases, leaving 4 bases of the junction unmatched. This CDR3 contains 13 residues. Germline V gene lookup returns CDR1 LGHDT and CDR2 YNNKEL (reference sequence).

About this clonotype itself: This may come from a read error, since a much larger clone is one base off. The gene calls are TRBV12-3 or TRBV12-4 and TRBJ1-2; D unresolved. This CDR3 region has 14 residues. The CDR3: CDSSLFLGPYGYTF. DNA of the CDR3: TGTGACAGCAGTTTATTTCTAGGTCCCTATGGCTACACCTTC.

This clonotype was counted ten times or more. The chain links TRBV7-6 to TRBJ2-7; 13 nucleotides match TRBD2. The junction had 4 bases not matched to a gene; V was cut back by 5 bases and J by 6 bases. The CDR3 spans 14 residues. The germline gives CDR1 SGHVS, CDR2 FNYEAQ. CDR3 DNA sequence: TGTGCCAGCAGCATCGGACTAGCGGGAGTCGAGCAGTACTTC. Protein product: CASSIGLAGVEQYF.

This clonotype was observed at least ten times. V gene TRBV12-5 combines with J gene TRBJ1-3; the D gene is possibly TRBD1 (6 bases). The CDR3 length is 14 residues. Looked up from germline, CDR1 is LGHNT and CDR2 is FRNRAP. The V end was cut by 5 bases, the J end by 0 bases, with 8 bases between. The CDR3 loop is CASGGQSSGNTIYF. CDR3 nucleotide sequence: TGTGCTAGTGGTGGACAGAGCTCTGGAAACACCATATATTTT.

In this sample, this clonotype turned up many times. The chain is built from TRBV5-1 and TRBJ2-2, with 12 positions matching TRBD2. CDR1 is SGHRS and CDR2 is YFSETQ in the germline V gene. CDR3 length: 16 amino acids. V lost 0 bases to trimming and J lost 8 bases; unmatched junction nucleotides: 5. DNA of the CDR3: TGCGCCAGCAGCTTGGGCTGGACTAGCGGGACTGGGGAGCTGTTTTTT. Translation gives CASSLGWTSGTGELFF.